This TCR beta chain came from a study of a mutant IDH1 vaccine in newly diagnosed glioma. On the study more broadly: Vaccination followed radiotherapy alone by 4-6 weeks, or accompanied temozolomide cycles. Treatment recipients were approximately 60% male and about 40% female, and their mean age was roughly 40 years. Standard pretreatment was either radiotherapy, temozolomide, or, for most, radiochemotherapy with temozolomide.

As concerns this clone: Its target is unknown.

Clones were read by immunoSEQ multiplex PCR, and TCRdb kept only the in-frame ones, dropping some. The sample holds roughly 130,000 clones, about four fifths seen once. Study-level points and caveats: Pseudoprogression appeared independent of alterations in top peripheral clonotypes.

Time point described: week 11, during vaccination. The content of each vaccine dose was 300 ug of mutant IDH1 20-mer peptide, and topical imiquimod accompanied it. This TCR derives from a man between 35 and 55 years old with glioma. Material: PBMCs, obtained from a glioma patient whose treatment included an IDH1 peptide vaccine.

CDR3 nucleotides: TGTGCCAGCAGGTTTAGACAGGGGGCTGTCGACGAGCAGTACTTC. It is translated as CASRFRQGAVDEQYF. The chain is built from TRBV5-5 and TRBJ2-7; 10 bases are shared with TRBD1. V was clipped by 5 bases and J by 5 bases; unmatched bases: 10. The V gene's germline CDR1 is SGHKS and CDR2 YYEKEE (reference sequence). The CDR3 is made up of 15 amino acids.